Presented here are 4 T cell receptor beta chains from one specimen sequenced in a study of blood T cell repertoires in COVID-19. This table comes from immunoSEQ multiplex PCR, and its TCRdb copy is limited to in-frame clones, with some not included. The data hold approximately 100,000 clones, with around 87% observed a single time. What was sequenced was peripheral blood. The source is a woman between 25 and 40 years old with acute or convalescent COVID-19.

This clone was detected only a few times. The genes are TRBV27 and TRBJ1-6; maybe TRBD1 (5 bases). V lost 7 bases and J 6 bases, leaving 13 bases between the germline ends. Germline CDR1 and CDR2: MNHEY and SMNVEV (reference sequence). CDR3 length: 14 amino acids. This chain's CDR3 is CASTLGHRNSPLHF. CDR3 nucleotide sequence: TGTGCCAGCACCCTAGGACACCGTAATTCACCCCTCCACTTT.

The gene calls are TRBV6-5 and TRBJ1-4, with D tentatively TRBD1 (6 bases). Germline V lookup: CDR1 MNHEY, CDR2 SVGAGI. V was cut by 0 bases and J by 8 bases, with 16 bases left in between. The length of the CDR3 is 16 residues. Here the CDR3 reads CASSYSGQPGREKLFF. The DNA for the CDR3 is TGTGCCAGCAGTTACTCAGGACAGCCTGGAAGGGAAAAACTGTTTTTT.

This clone was counted once. The chain couples TRBV18 to TRBJ2-4; 13 nucleotides match TRBD2. Germline V CDR1 and CDR2: KGHSH, LQKENI. The V segment lost 3 bases and the J segment 8 bases; nucleotides outside the gene matches: 4. There are 15 residues in the CDR3. The CDR3, as DNA: TGTGCCAGCTCACCGACTAGCGGGGGGCAGGACATTCAGTACTTC. Residues: CASSPTSGGQDIQYF.

Regarding this clone: Other DNA sequences of this sample code for an identical CDR3. The genes are TRBV19 and TRBJ2-2; D perhaps matches TRBD2 (5 bases). Germline-derived CDR1 and CDR2 are LNHDA and SQIVND (reference sequence). Deletions cut 2 bases from V and 0 bases from J, with 10 bases between. The CDR3 totals 16 residues. The CDR3 region is CASSILGSANTGELFF. CDR3 nucleotide sequence: TGTGCCAGTAGTATACTGGGTAGCGCGAACACCGGGGAGCTGTTTTTT.